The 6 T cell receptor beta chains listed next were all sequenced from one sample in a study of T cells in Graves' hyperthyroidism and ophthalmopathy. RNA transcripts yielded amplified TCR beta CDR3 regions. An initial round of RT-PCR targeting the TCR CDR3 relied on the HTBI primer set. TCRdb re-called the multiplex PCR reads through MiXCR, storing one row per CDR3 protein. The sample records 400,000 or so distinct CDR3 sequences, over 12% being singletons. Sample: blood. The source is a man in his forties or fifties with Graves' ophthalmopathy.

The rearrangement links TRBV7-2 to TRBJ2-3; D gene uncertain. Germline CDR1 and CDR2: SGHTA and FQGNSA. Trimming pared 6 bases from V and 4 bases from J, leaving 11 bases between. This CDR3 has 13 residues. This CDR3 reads CASRKGTADTQYF. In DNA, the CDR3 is TGTGCCAGCAGAAAAGGTACTGCAGATACGCAGTATTTT.

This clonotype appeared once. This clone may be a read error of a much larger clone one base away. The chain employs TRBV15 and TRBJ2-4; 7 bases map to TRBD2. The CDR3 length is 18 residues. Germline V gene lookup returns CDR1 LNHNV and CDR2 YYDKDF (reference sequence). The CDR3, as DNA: TGTGTCACCAGCGCACAGTACAGCGGGATCGACGCCAAAAACATTCAGTACTTC. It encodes CVTSAQYSGIDAKNIQYF.

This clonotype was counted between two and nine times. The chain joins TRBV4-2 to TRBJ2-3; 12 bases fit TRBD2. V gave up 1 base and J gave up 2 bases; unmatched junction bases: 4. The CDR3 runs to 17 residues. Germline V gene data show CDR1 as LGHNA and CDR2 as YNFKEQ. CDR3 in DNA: TGTGCCAGCAGCCAAGGCGGGACTAGCGGGTACACAGATACGCAGTATTTT. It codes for CASSQGGTSGYTDTQYF.

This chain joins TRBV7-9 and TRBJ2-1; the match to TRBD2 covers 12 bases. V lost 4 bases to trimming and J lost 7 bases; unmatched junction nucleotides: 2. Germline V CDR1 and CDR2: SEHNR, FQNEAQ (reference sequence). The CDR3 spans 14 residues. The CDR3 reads CASSYLAGGNEQFF. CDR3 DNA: TGTGCCAGCAGCTATCTAGCGGGAGGGAATGAGCAGTTCTTC.

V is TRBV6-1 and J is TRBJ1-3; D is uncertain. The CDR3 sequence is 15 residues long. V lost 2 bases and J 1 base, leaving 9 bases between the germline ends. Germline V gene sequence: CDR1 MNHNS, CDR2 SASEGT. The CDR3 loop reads CASSEHRQSGNTIYF. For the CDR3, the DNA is TGTGCCAGCAGTGAACATCGTCAGTCTGGAAACACCATATATTTT.

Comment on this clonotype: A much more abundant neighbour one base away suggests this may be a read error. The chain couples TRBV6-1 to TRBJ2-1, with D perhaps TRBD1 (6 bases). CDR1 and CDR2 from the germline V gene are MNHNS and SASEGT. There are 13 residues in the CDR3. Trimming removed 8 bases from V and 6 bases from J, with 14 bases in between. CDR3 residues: CASGSKDSNEQFF. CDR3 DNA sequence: TGTGCCAGCGGATCCAAGGACAGCAATGAGCAGTTCTTC.